What follows are 2 T cell receptor beta chains derived from one specimen sequenced in a study of shared clonotypes between healthy human individuals. Assay used: immunoSEQ multiplex PCR; TCRdb lists only in-frame clones, some missing. The table has about 560,000 clones, roughly 79% seen once; the top ten hold approximately 12%. The sequenced material came from PBMCs. Receptors were obtained from a woman aged 40 to 55 in good health. Some clones in this sample may be carry-over from other donors' samples.

This chain uses TRBV19 with TRBJ2-7, with D perhaps matching TRBD1 or TRBD2 (5 bases each). Germline CDR1 is LNHDA and CDR2 is SQIVND (reference sequence). CDR3 length: 13 amino acids. The V and J ends lost 4 bases and 2 bases respectively, with 9 bases between them. DNA for the CDR3: TGTGCCAGTAGTAGCCGGGACCCCTACGAGCAGTACTTC. The encoded protein is CASSSRDPYEQYF. The whole variable domain, remainder taken from reference TRBV19 and TRBJ2-7, is DGGITQSPKYLFRKEGQNVTLSCEQNLNHDAMYWYRQDPGQGLRLIYYSQIVNDFQKGDIAEGYSVSREKKESFPLTVTSAQKNPTAFYLCASSSRDPYEQYFGPGTRLTVT.

The J gene is TRBJ2-2, the V gene TRBV30, with D perhaps being TRBD1 or TRBD2 (5 bases each). V dropped 0 bases and J dropped 7 bases, with 18 bases sitting between them. CDR1 and CDR2 from the germline V gene are GTSNPN and SVGIG (reference sequence). This CDR3 spans 16 amino acids. As DNA, the CDR3 is TGTGCCTGGAGTGTACTCTTTGGCGAGGGGAACGGGGAGCTGTTTTTT. Protein sequence: CAWSVLFGEGNGELFF.